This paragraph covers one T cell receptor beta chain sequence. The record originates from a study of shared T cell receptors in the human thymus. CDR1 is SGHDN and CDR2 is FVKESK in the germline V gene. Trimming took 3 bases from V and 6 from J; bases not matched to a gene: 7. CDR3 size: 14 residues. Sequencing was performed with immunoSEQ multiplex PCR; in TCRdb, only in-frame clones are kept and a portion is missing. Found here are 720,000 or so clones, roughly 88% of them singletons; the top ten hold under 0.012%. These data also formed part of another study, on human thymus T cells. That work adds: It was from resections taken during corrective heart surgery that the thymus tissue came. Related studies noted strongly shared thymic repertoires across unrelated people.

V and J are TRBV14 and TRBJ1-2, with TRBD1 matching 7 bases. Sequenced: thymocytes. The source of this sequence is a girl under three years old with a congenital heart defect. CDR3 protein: CASSHQGGANGYTF. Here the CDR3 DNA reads TGTGCCAGCAGCCACCAGGGGGGAGCGAATGGCTACACCTTC. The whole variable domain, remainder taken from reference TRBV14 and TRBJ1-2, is EAGVTQFPSHSVIEKGQTVTLRCDPISGHDNLYWYRRVMGKEIKFLLHFVKESKQDESGMPNNRFLAERTGGTYSTLKVQPAELEDSGVYFCASSHQGGANGYTFGSGTRLTVV.